This T cell receptor beta chain is drawn from a study of T cell repertoires in aging, cancer and after chemotherapy. Study findings and constraints: Untreated cancer patients had significantly lower blood TCR diversity than age-matched healthy donors. In cancer patients, declining TCR diversity with age involved lost richness and lost evenness. Immunological memory after chemotherapy cannot be judged from the repertoire data.

Multiplex touch-down PCR with TRB-A/B primers amplified rearranged V-D-J TRB sequences. TCRdb ran MiXCR on the multiplex PCR reads and lists one entry per CDR3 protein. The sample has around 3,000 distinct CDR3 sequences; approximately 24% are singletons. Peripheral blood genomic DNA, not sorted cells or RNA, was the template. With 4 bases clipped from V and 5 bases from J, the junction kept 3 bases outside the gene matches. CDR1 and CDR2 (germline): MNHNS, SASEGT. CDR3 size: 14 residues. By share, this clonotype ranks as large. The antigen is not known. The J gene is TRBJ2-7, the V gene TRBV6-1, with 12 positions matching TRBD1. The sequence derives from a human donor with a solid tumor. The sequenced sample was blood. The CDR3 coding sequence is TGTGCCAGCAGTGGCGGGACAGGGGGCGACGAGCAGTACTTC. Translation: CASSGGTGGDEQYF.